This T cell receptor beta chain was documented in a study of cytomegalovirus exposure and HLA in healthy donors. Study in general: Early release data held 85 million or so unique TCRs from HLA-typed donors.

A multiplex PCR was run with 60 Vbeta primers and 13 Jbeta primers. Only in-frame clones appear in the TCRdb table, and some are missing; sequencing was by immunoSEQ multiplex PCR. Among over 200,000 clones listed, over 70% were seen once. V gave up 3 bases and J gave up 5 bases, with 11 bases separating them. This CDR3 has 13 amino acids. Germline V lookup: CDR1 SGHDT, CDR2 YYEEEE. J is TRBJ2-5 and V is TRBV5-6; no reliable D call. Sample: PBMCs. The source is a woman aged 55-75 years in good health and CMV-seropositive. The CDR3 DNA reads as TGTGCCAGCAGCTCTTTCGAACGGGAGACCCAGTACTTC. Its protein product is CASSSFERETQYF. The entire variable domain, with the rest obtained from reference TRBV5-6 and TRBJ2-5, is as follows: DAGVTQSPTHLIKTRGQQVTLRCSPKSGHDTVSWYQQALGQGPQFIFQYYEEEERQRGNFPDRFSGHQFPNYSSELNVNALLLGDSALYLCASSSFERETQYFGPGTRLLVL.